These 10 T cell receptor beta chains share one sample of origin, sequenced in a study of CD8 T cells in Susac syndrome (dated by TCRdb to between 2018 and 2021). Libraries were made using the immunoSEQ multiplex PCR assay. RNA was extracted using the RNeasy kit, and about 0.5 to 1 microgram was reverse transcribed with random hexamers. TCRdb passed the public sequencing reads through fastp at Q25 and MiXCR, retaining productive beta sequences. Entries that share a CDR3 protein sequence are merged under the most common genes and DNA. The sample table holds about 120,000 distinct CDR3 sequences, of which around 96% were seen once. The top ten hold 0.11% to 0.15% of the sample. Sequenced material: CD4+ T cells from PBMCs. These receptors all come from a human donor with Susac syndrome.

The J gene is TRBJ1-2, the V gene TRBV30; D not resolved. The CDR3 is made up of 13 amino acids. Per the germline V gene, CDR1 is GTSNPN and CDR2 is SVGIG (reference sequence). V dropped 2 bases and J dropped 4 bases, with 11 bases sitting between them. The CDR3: CAWSIGSAYGYTF. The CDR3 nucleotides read TGTGCCTGGAGTATAGGGTCGGCCTATGGCTACACCTTC.

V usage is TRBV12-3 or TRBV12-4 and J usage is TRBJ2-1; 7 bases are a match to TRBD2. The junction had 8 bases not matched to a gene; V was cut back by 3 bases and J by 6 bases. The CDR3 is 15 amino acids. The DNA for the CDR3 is TGTGCCAGCAGTTTGGTTCGCGGGGGACCCAATGAGCAGTTCTTC. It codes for CASSLVRGGPNEQFF.

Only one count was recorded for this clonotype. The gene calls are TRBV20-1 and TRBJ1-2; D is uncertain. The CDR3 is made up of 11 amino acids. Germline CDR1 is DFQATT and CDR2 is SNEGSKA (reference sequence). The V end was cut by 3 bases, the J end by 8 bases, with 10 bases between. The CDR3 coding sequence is TGCAGTGCTAGGGGGAATGGCGGCTACACCTTC. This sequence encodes CSARGNGGYTF.

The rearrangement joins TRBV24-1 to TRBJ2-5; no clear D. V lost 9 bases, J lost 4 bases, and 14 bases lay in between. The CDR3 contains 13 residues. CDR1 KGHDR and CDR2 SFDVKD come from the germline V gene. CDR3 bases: TGTGCCACCGCCCCAGCCCTGTCAGAGACCCAGTACTTC. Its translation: CATAPALSETQYF.

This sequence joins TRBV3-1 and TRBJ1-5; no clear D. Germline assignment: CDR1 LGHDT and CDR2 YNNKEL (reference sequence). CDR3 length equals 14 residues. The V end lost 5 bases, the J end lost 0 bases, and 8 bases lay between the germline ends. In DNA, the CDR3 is TGTGCCAGCAGCGAAGGGTTTAGCAATCAGCCCCAGCATTTT. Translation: CASSEGFSNQPQHF.

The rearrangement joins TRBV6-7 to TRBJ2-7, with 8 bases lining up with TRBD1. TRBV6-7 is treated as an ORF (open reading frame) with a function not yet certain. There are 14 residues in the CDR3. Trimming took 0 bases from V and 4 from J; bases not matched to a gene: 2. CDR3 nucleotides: TGTGCCAGCAGTTACTCTAGGACAGGGTACGAGCAGTACTTC. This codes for CASSYSRTGYEQYF.

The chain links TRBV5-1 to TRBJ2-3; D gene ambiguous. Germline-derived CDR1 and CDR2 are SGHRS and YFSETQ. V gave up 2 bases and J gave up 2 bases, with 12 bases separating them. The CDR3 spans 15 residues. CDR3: CASSFKGSFTDTQYF. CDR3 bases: TGCGCCAGCAGCTTCAAGGGATCCTTCACAGATACGCAGTATTTT.

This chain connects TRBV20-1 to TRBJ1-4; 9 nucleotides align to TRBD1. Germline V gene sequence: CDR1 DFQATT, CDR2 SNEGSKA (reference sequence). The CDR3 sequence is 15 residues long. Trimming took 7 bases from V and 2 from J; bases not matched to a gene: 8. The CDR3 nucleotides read TGCAGTGGGAAACAGGGGGCCGGGACTAATGAAAAACTGTTTTTT. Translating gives CSGKQGAGTNEKLFF.

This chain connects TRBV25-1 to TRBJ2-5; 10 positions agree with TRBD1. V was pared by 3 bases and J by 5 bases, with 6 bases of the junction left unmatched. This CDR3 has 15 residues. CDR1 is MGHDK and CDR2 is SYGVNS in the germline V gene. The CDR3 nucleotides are TGTGCCAGCAGTGATCCCGGGACAGGGGCCGAGACCCAGTACTTC. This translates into CASSDPGTGAETQYF. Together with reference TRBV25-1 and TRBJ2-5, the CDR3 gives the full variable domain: EADIYQTPRYLVIGTGKKITLECSQTMGHDKMYWYQQDPGMELHLIHYSYGVNSTEKGDLSSESTVSRIRTEHFPLTLESARPSHTSQYLCASSDPGTGAETQYFGPGTRLLVL.

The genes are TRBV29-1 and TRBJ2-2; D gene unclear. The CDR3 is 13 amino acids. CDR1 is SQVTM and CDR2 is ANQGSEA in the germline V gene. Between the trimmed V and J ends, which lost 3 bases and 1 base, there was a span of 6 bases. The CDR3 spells CSVDYMNTGELFF. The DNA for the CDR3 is TGCAGCGTTGACTATATGAACACCGGGGAGCTGTTTTTT.